Following are 10 T cell receptor beta chains from one sample sequenced in a study of early T cells in non-severe SARS-CoV-2 infection. Using its own MiXCR run on the 5' RACE reads, TCRdb lists one record per CDR3 protein. Here the sample spans approximately 60,000 distinct CDR3 sequences, 12% being singletons. The sequenced sample consisted of whole blood. The source is an adult who was a healthcare worker with PCR-confirmed SARS-CoV-2 infection or an uninfected control (not recorded which).

This clonotype has at least ten counts. DNA for the CDR3: TGTGCCAGCAGCTCCCCGGCTATTGACGTATACTATGGCTACACCTTC. Its protein is CASSSPAIDVYYGYTF. The chain couples TRBV13 to TRBJ1-2, with D hard to call. V was pared by 4 bases and J by 3 bases, with 18 bases between. The CDR3 totals 16 residues. The V gene's germline CDR1 is PRHDT and CDR2 FYEKMQ (reference sequence).

The sample holds a few counts of this clonotype. The V call is TRBV29-1, the J call TRBJ2-7; D not certain. This CDR3 has 12 residues. Germline V gene data show CDR1 as SQVTM and CDR2 as ANQGSEA. V dropped 5 bases and J dropped 4 bases, with 12 bases sitting between them. CDR3 protein: CSVRLRQYEQYF. The CDR3 nucleotides read TGCAGCGTTCGCCTGAGGCAATACGAGCAGTACTTC.

This clonotype has just a few counts. The chain recombines TRBV7-6 with TRBJ2-1; D may be TRBD1 or TRBD2 (6 bases each). The germline CDR1 and CDR2 sequences are SGHVS and FNYEAQ. There are 16 residues in the CDR3. The ends were cut back, 2 bases at V and 7 bases at J, with 18 bases in the middle. The DNA for the CDR3 is TGTGCCAGCAGCTTAAGGGCTGGGGGCGGGGAAAATGAGCAGTTCTTC. Translating gives CASSLRAGGGENEQFF.

This clonotype came up many times. The V gene is TRBV18, the J gene TRBJ2-5, with 7 bases identical to TRBD1. The CDR3 loop spans 13 amino acids. Unmatched junction bases numbered 1, after V lost 4 bases and J lost 2 bases. Looked up from germline, CDR1 is KGHSH and CDR2 is LQKENI. The CDR3 reads CASSQGAQETQYF. DNA for the CDR3: TGTGCCAGCTCACAGGGGGCTCAAGAGACCCAGTACTTC.

J is TRBJ2-3 and V is TRBV29-1; 7 positions match TRBD1. With V trimmed by 6 bases and J by 0 bases, 3 bases remained unmatched. The CDR3 length is 13 residues. Germline-derived CDR1 and CDR2 are SQVTM and ANQGSEA. Here the CDR3 DNA reads TGCAGCGTAGACAGGGTCAGCACAGATACGCAGTATTTT. This translates into CSVDRVSTDTQYF.

This clonotype appeared a few times. The chain joins TRBV29-1 to TRBJ2-1; the D gene is possibly TRBD2 (6 bases). The V and J ends lost 4 bases and 9 bases respectively, with 19 bases between them. The CDR3 covers 14 residues. CDR1 is SQVTM, CDR2 ANQGSEA, per germline. Here the CDR3 DNA reads TGCAGCGTTGTCCCTAGACTAGTTGGCGGTGAGCAGTTCTTC. Residues: CSVVPRLVGGEQFF.

This clonotype was counted many times. This chain connects TRBV7-9 to TRBJ1-4, with D hard to call. Per the germline V gene, CDR1 is SEHNR and CDR2 is FQNEAQ (reference sequence). This CDR3 contains 11 residues. Trimming removed 5 bases from V and 4 bases from J, with 2 bases in between. The chain's CDR3 is CASSLNEKLFF. The CDR3 DNA sequence: TGTGCCAGCAGCCTTAATGAAAAACTGTTTTTT. Together with reference TRBV7-9 and TRBJ1-4, the CDR3 gives the full variable domain: DTGVSQNPRHKITKRGQNVTFRCDPISEHNRLYWYRQTLGQGPEFLTYFQNEAQLEKSRLLSDRFSAERPKGSFSTLEIQRTEQGDSAMYLCASSLNEKLFFGSGTQLSVL.

The chain has TRBV11-1 and TRBJ1-1, with 7 positions matching TRBD1. The germline CDR1 and CDR2 sequences are SGHAT and FQDESV (reference sequence). The CDR3 runs to 13 residues. V lost 5 bases to trimming and J lost 11 bases; unmatched junction nucleotides: 11. The CDR3 protein is CASSPTARGEAFF. The DNA of the CDR3 is TGTGCCAGCAGCCCGACGGCCAGGGGGGAGGCTTTCTTT.

This clonotype appeared many times. The chain is built from TRBV12-3 or TRBV12-4 and TRBJ2-1; 9 positions agree with TRBD2. V was clipped by 5 bases and J by 9 bases; unmatched bases: 11. The CDR3 extends over 15 amino acids. The CDR3 bases are TGTGCCAGCAGTCCCCGGTCTAGCGGGGAGGCTGAGCAGTTCTTC. It encodes CASSPRSSGEAEQFF.

This clonotype showed up many times. This chain joins TRBV20-1 and TRBJ1-2, with unresolved D. CDR1 is DFQATT and CDR2 is SNEGSKA in the germline V gene (reference sequence). This CDR3 is 14 amino acids long. V was cut by 1 base and J by 4 bases, with 13 bases left in between. DNA for the CDR3: TGCAGTGCTAGAGTTTCCGGGTATGGCTATGGCTACACCTTC. Encoded protein: CSARVSGYGYGYTF.